This TCR beta chain was obtained from a study of blood T cell repertoires in COVID-19. Whole-study context: Samples representing acute and convalescent COVID-19 were sourced from the United States, Italy and Spain.

In the authors' methods: Estimation of nucleated cell counts relied on the amplification of reference gene primers. The method was immunoSEQ multiplex PCR; TCRdb's version includes in-frame clones alone and lacks a portion of them. V and J calls and clone size are given by that table; D and trimming were obtained from the DNA. The table records 300,000 to 400,000 clones, approximately 89% of them present only once. The V segment lost 3 bases and the J segment 7 bases; nucleotides outside the gene matches: 11. Germline V gene lookup returns CDR1 LGHDT and CDR2 YNNKEL (reference sequence). The CDR3 runs to 16 residues.

The sequence derives from a woman younger than 30 who had recovered from COVID-19. The chain combines TRBV3-1 (or the pseudogene TRBV3-2) with TRBJ2-2; 7 nucleotides align to TRBD2. Sequencing was carried out using peripheral blood. As DNA, the CDR3 is TGTGCCAGCAGCCACCTCCGGGGAGGGCCGGTCGGGGAGCTGTTTTTT. This sequence encodes CASSHLRGGPVGELFF.